The T cell receptor beta chain under discussion was sequenced for a study of blood T cell repertoires in COVID-19. For the study at large: Both acute and convalescent COVID-19 samples were obtained from the United States, Italy and Spain.

The CDR3 covers 15 residues. Trimming removed 1 base from V and 0 bases from J, with 9 bases in between. CDR1 and CDR2 from the germline V gene are LGHNA and YSLEER. In the authors' workflow: Estimated nucleated cell counts came from reference gene primer amplification. Some clones are missing from TCRdb's copy, which holds only in-frame ones; the method was immunoSEQ multiplex PCR. Clone size and V and J calls were adopted from that table, with D and trimming inferred from the DNA. This sample has about 260,000 clones, with 85% to 90% found just once. This sequence was found in a middle-aged woman who had recovered from COVID-19. What was sequenced was peripheral blood. The chain uses TRBV4-3 and TRBJ1-2, with D possibly matching TRBD1 (5 bases). The CDR3 reads CASSQADRPNYGYTF. CDR3 coding DNA: TGCGCCAGCAGCCAAGCCGACAGACCTAACTATGGCTACACCTTC.